This is a list of T cell receptor beta chains from one sample in a study of cytomegalovirus exposure and HLA in healthy donors. Assay used: immunoSEQ multiplex PCR; TCRdb lists only in-frame clones, some missing. The sample includes approximately 190,000 clones, roughly 80% of them seen just once. Sample: PBMCs. The source is a man aged 50-59 years in good health and CMV-seronegative. The CDR3 runs from the conserved cysteine through the conserved F or W. D genes are given only for firm matches. Clone size is stated in some rows and not others, as once, few, many or a class when expanded.

TRBJ1-6,TRBD1,TRBV18,.,CASSPTGQGNSPLHF,TGTGCCAGCTCACCCACGGGACAGGGGAATTCACCCCTCCACTTT
TRBJ2-2,.,TRBV5-1,few,CATAMLGRNTGELFF,TGCGCCACCGCTATGCTGGGCAGGAACACCGGGGAGCTGTTTTTT
TRBJ2-7,TRBD1,TRBV18,once,CASSPGQATLSYEQYF,TGTGCCAGCTCACCGGGACAGGCCACCCTCTCCTACGAGCAGTACTTC
TRBJ1-2,.,TRBV7-2,.,CASSPSFASYTF,TGTGCCAGCAGCCCTTCTTTTGCGAGCTACACCTTC
TRBJ2-1,.,TRBV5-1,.,CASSLGQTGTYNEQFF,TGCGCCAGCAGCTTGGGACAGACGGGCACCTACAATGAGCAGTTCTTC
TRBJ1-1,TRBD1,TRBV2,.,CASSTDRVGDTEAFF,TGTGCCAGCAGTACCGACAGGGTCGGGGACACTGAAGCTTTCTTT
TRBJ2-2,TRBD1,TRBV7-8,.,CASRTGTANTGELFF,TGTGCCAGCAGAACCGGGACAGCGAACACCGGGGAGCTGTTTTTT
TRBJ1-3,TRBD1,TRBV10-1,.,CASSRQGCSGNTIYF,TGCGCCAGCAGCCGACAGGGCTGCTCTGGAAACACCATATATTTT
TRBJ2-3,TRBD2,TRBV7-9,.,CASSSAGAPTDTQYF,TGTGCCAGCAGCTCAGCGGGGGCCCCCACAGATACGCAGTATTTT
TRBJ2-7,.,TRBV12-5,.,CASAMGGTYEQYF,TGTGCTAGTGCCATGGGGGGTACCTACGAGCAGTACTTC
TRBJ2-2,TRBD1,TRBV6-1,.,CASSGQGSTGELFF,TGTGCCAGCAGCGGACAGGGGTCGACCGGGGAGCTGTTTTTT
TRBJ2-3,TRBD2,TRBV10-3,.,CATEPLAGGDTQYF,TGTGCCACTGAGCCCTTAGCGGGAGGGGATACGCAGTATTTT
TRBJ1-1,.,TRBV20-1,.,CSLAPEAFF,TGCAGTTTAGCCCCTGAAGCTTTCTTT
TRBJ1-1,.,TRBV27,.,CASSLGAMNTEAFF,TGTGCCAGCAGTTTAGGGGCTATGAACACTGAAGCTTTCTTT
TRBJ1-2,.,TRBV30,.,CAWSNPGGSYGYTF,TGTGCCTGGAGTAACCCCGGGGGGTCCTATGGCTACACCTTC
TRBJ2-7,TRBD2,TRBV4-1,.,CASSRGTSGSYEQYF,TGCGCCAGCAGCCGCGGGACTAGCGGTTCCTACGAGCAGTACTTC
TRBJ2-7,.,TRBV5-6,.,CASSSNNPGEQYF,TGTGCCAGCAGTTCAAACAACCCAGGCGAGCAGTACTTC
TRBJ2-5,.,TRBV2,.,CASRLQGGVYYETQYF,TGTGCCAGCAGGTTACAGGGGGGGGTATACTATGAGACCCAGTACTTC
TRBJ2-3,TRBD2,TRBV7-2,.,CASSLTPGLAAAAQYF,TGTGCCAGCAGCTTAACACCGGGACTAGCGGCGGCTGCGCAGTATTTT
TRBJ2-3,TRBD1,TRBV6-5,once,CASSRTGGFADTQYF,TGTGCCAGCAGCCGGACAGGGGGCTTCGCAGATACGCAGTATTTT
TRBJ2-5,TRBD1,TRBV30,.,CAWSTKGTAGTQYF,TGTGCCTGGAGCACGAAGGGGACAGCAGGGACCCAGTACTTC
TRBJ1-1,.,TRBV15,.,CATSKALNTEAFF,TGTGCCACCAGCAAAGCATTGAACACTGAAGCTTTCTTT
TRBJ2-2,.,TRBV27,.,CASSLSGTGITGELFF,TGTGCCAGCAGTTTATCGGGTACAGGAATAACCGGGGAGCTGTTTTTT
TRBJ1-4,.,TRBV5-1,.,CASRPAGGASTNEKLFF,TGCGCCAGCCGACCGGCGGGCGGAGCTTCAACTAATGAAAAACTGTTTTTT
TRBJ2-7,.,TRBV5-4,few,CASSVKGTYEQYF,TGTGCCAGCAGCGTTAAGGGGACCTACGAGCAGTACTTC
TRBJ1-1,.,TRBV2,.,CANLNRDYTEAFF,TGTGCCAACCTAAACAGGGATTACACTGAAGCTTTCTTT
TRBJ2-3,.,TRBV10-3,.,CAISRQEEDTQYF,TGTGCCATCAGTCGCCAGGAGGAAGATACGCAGTATTTT
TRBJ2-3,TRBD1,TRBV7-9,.,CASSFRQGSATDTQYF,TGTGCCAGCAGCTTCAGACAGGGGTCGGCCACAGATACGCAGTATTTT
TRBJ2-3,TRBD1,TRBV7-8,.,CASRKTGAGITDTQYF,TGTGCCAGCAGAAAGACAGGGGCGGGGATCACAGATACGCAGTATTTT
TRBJ2-3,.,TRBV2,.,CASRYTDTQYF,TGTGCCAGCAGGTACACAGATACGCAGTATTTT
TRBJ1-2,.,TRBV2,.,CASKGRGHGYTF,TGTGCCAGCAAGGGGCGGGGGCACGGCTACACCTTC
TRBJ2-1,TRBD2,TRBV19,once,CASSQYSGTTHLGSRSEQFF,TGTGCCAGTAGTCAATACTCCGGGACTACCCACCTAGGATCCAGGTCTGAGCAGTTCTTC
TRBJ1-2,.,TRBV6-1,.,CASSDQMYGYTF,TGTGCCAGCAGTGATCAGATGTATGGCTACACCTTC
TRBJ2-2,TRBD1,TRBV11-2,once,CASSLARTGGNTGELFF,TGTGCCAGCAGCTTAGCCCGGACAGGGGGCAACACCGGGGAGCTGTTTTTT
TRBJ1-3,.,TRBV15,few,CATSRDPARGNTIYF,TGTGCCACCAGCAGAGATCCAGCGAGGGGAAACACCATATATTTT
TRBJ2-1,.,TRBV2,.,CASSEAGVYNEQFF,TGTGCCAGCAGTGAAGCAGGAGTGTACAATGAGCAGTTCTTC
TRBJ2-7,TRBD1,TRBV13,.,CASGTGGEVYEQYF,TGTGCCAGCGGCACAGGGGGCGAGGTTTACGAGCAGTACTTC
TRBJ2-7,TRBD1,TRBV4-2,many,CASRPHRGAPYEQYF,TGTGCCAGCAGACCCCACAGGGGAGCGCCCTACGAGCAGTACTTC
TRBJ1-1,.,TRBV7-8,.,CASRTGTRGGNTEAFF,TGTGCCAGCAGGACCGGGACACGGGGTGGTAACACTGAAGCTTTCTTT
TRBJ1-1,TRBD1,TRBV11-2,.,CASSFTGGAAPAFF,TGTGCCAGCAGCTTTACAGGGGGCGCGGCCCCCGCTTTCTTT
TRBJ1-2,TRBD1,TRBV6-6,.,CASNPLDRGLYGYTF,TGTGCCAGCAACCCCCTCGACAGGGGGCTCTATGGCTACACCTTC
TRBJ1-2,.,TRBV27,.,CASSPRGGLNYGYTF,TGTGCCAGCAGCCCCCGGGGGGGGTTAAACTATGGCTACACCTTC
TRBJ2-7,.,TRBV27,.,CASSSVRTYEQYF,TGTGCCAGCAGTTCGGTGCGGACCTACGAGCAGTACTTC
TRBJ2-1,.,TRBV7-2,once,CASSLSSYSGGREQFF,TGTGCCAGCAGCTTAAGTTCTTACTCGGGGGGCCGTGAGCAGTTCTTC
TRBJ2-2,.,TRBV2,.,CASSRGVSGELFF,TGTGCCAGCAGCAGGGGGGTGTCCGGGGAGCTGTTTTTT
TRBJ2-3,TRBD1,TRBV29-1,.,CSAQTGGTDTQYF,TGCAGCGCCCAGACAGGGGGCACAGATACGCAGTATTTT
TRBJ2-1,.,TRBV27,few,CASSRTYDNEQFF,TGTGCCAGCAGTCGAACATATGACAATGAGCAGTTCTTC
TRBJ2-7,TRBD1,TRBV29-1,.,CSVEGQGPYEQYF,TGCAGCGTGGAGGGACAGGGCCCCTACGAGCAGTACTTC
TRBJ2-2,TRBD1,TRBV2,.,CASSSPGQGRGELFF,TGTGCCAGCAGTAGTCCGGGACAGGGTAGAGGGGAGCTGTTTTTT
TRBJ1-5,TRBD1,TRBV19,once,CASSTTGGNQPQHF,TGTGCCAGTAGTACGACAGGGGGGAATCAGCCCCAGCATTTT
TRBJ2-7,.,TRBV18,.,CASSPGFDYGQYF,TGTGCCAGCTCACCAGGGTTTGACTACGGGCAGTACTTC
TRBJ2-7,TRBD2,TRBV11-3,.,CASSFGRAHEQYF,TGTGCCAGCAGCTTTGGGAGGGCCCACGAGCAGTACTTC
TRBJ1-1,.,TRBV20-1,once,CSATGWGAFF,TGCAGTGCCACAGGGTGGGGAGCTTTCTTT
TRBJ2-5,.,TRBV6-5,.,CASRRDVGETQYF,TGTGCCAGCAGGCGGGACGTTGGAGAGACCCAGTACTTC
TRBJ2-7,TRBD2,TRBV5-1,few,CASSSNLGTTSYEQYF,TGCGCCAGCAGCTCGAACTTGGGGACTACCTCCTACGAGCAGTACTTC
TRBJ2-1,TRBD2,TRBV9,.,CASSVVGGSYNEQFF,TGTGCCAGCAGCGTAGTGGGGGGGAGCTACAATGAGCAGTTCTTC
TRBJ2-5,.,TRBV7-2,.,CASSFQGGPQYF,TGTGCCAGCAGCTTCCAGGGGGGCCCCCAGTACTTC
TRBJ1-1,.,TRBV6-1,.,CASSVKTGTEAFF,TGTGCCAGCAGTGTTAAAACGGGGACTGAAGCTTTCTTT